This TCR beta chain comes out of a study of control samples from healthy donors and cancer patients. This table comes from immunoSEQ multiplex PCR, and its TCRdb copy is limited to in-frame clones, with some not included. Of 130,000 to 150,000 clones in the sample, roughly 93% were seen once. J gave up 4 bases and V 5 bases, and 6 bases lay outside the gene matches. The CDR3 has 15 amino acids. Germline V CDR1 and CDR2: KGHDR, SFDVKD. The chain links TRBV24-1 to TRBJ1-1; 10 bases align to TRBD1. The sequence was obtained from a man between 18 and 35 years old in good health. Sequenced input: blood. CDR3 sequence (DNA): TGTGCCACCAGTGGGGCAAGGACAGGGGGCACTGAAGCTTTCTTT. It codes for CATSGARTGGTEAFF.